This T cell receptor (beta chain) was documented in a study of blood T cell repertoires in COVID-19 (dated by TCRdb to the early 2020s). At the level of the whole study: Samples covering the acute and convalescent phases of COVID-19 were provided by collaborators in the United States, Italy and Spain. The material from the prospective study consisted of cDNA or gDNA derived from T cells, B-cell-depleted T cells, or PBMCs. Deeply sampled blood TCRbeta repertoires from subjects exposed to, actively infected with, or recovered from COVID-19 were included in the dataset. The repertoires were released in a freely available public database intended as a resource for research on the immune response to SARS-CoV-2. The samples were drawn from the first 160 participants of the ongoing ImmuneRACE study and from 950 to 1,500 subjects provided by 6 global collaborators. A de-identified subject ID, COVID-19 status, age in years and sex were almost always included in the sample metadata. Where HLA class I and class II types were available, the types were taken from metadata supplied by the sample provider, not from assay-based typing. What the research found in general, with its limitations: The amount of clinical and demographic metadata varied by source and participant and was provided uncurated.

TCRbeta CDR3 regions were amplified from genomic DNA using the immunoSEQ Assay, a bias-controlled multiplex PCR. Concerning the study's data processing: Nucleated cell counts per sample were estimated from amplification of reference gene primers within the assay. Sequence reads were collapsed and filtered to measure the absolute abundance of every unique TCRbeta CDR3 rearrangement. Productive Simpson clonality was computed per sample as the square root of Simpson's diversity index over productive rearrangements. In TCRdb, the immuneACCESS table is reduced to in-frame sequences with V and J assigned. These tables do not hold every clone; where another copy was compared, an unresolved V gene accounts for under half, and the others remain unexplained. V and J calls and clone size are copied from that table; D and trimming were computed from the DNA. The table for this sample lists roughly 240,000 clones; about 83% of them were counted only once. Of the sample, about 3.6% falls within the top ten clones.

About this clone: Its antigen target is currently unknown. No base quality values were provided; no much bigger clone lies one nucleotide off.

Participants in the prospective study were enrolled through a virtual design, were aged 18 to 89 years, and lived in under 25 United States geographic areas. To assign participants to cohorts, the prospective study relied on clinical history that participants themselves reported in a screening survey and a study questionnaire. A participant counted as exposed if, within 2 weeks of entering the study, that participant had been in contact with someone who had a PCR-confirmed or clinician-diagnosed COVID-19 case. Mobile phlebotomists in the prospective study collected whole blood, serum and a nasopharyngeal or oropharyngeal swab from every participant. Prospective study participants could optionally give additional blood draws and questionnaires over an approximately two-month period. Blood samples from the prospective study were shipped frozen or at room temperature prior to DNA extraction. This clonotype was obtained from a woman aged 40 to 55 who had been exposed to COVID-19. The source material was PBMCs or T cells enriched from blood (not recorded which).

CDR3 sequence: CASSARQGLNEKLFF. The nucleotide sequence reads TGTGCCAGTAGTGCCCGACAGGGACTTAATGAAAAACTGTTTTTT. The chain is made from TRBV19 and TRBJ1-4; TRBD1 matches 7 bases in the middle. In the germline V gene (reference sequence), CDR1 corresponds to LNHDA and CDR2 to SQIVND. The CDR3 has 15 amino acids, counting the end cysteine and phenylalanine. Only the CDR3 DNA is retained, 45 bases long and in frame from the first base. Ends trimmed: V by 5 bases, J by 4 bases; bases unmatched to a gene: 7.